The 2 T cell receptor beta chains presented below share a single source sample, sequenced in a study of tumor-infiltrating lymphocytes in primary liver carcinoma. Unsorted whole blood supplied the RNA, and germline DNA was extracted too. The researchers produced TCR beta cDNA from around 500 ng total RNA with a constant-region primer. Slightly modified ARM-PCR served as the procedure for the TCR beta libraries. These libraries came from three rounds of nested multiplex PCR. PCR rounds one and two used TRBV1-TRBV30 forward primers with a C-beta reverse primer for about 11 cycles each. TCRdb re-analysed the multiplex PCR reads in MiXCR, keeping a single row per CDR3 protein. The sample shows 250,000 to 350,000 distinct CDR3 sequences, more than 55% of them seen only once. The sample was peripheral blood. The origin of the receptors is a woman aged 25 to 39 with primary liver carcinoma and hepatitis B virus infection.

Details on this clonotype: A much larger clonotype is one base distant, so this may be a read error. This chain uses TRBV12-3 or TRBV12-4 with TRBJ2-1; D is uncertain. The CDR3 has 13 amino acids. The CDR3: CASSFRATNEQSF. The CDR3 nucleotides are TGTGCCAGCAGTTTTAGGGCTACCAATGAGCAGTCCTTC.

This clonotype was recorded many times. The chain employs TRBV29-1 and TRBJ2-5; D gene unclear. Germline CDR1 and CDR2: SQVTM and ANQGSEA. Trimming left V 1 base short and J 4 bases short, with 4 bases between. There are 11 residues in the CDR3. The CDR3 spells CSVEARETQYF. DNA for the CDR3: TGCAGCGTTGAAGCCAGAGAGACCCAGTACTTC. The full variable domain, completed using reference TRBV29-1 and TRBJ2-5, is SAVISQKPSRDICQRGTSLTIQCQVDSQVTMMFWYRQQPGQSLTLIATANQGSEATYESGFVIDKFPISRPNLTFSTLTVSNMSPEDSSIYLCSVEARETQYFGPGTRLLVL.